This T cell receptor beta chain was retrieved from a study of graft-versus-host responses after intestinal transplantation. As regards this clone: What it binds is unknown.

J was trimmed by 2 bases and V by 2 bases; bases with no gene match: 6. The V gene's germline CDR1 is SEHNR and CDR2 FQNEAQ (reference sequence). The CDR3 extends over 17 amino acids. Measured with immunoSEQ multiplex PCR; TCRdb has only the in-frame clones, and not every one. The sample consists of tens of thousands of clones, 75% to 95% of them appearing once. The rearrangement joins TRBV7-9 to TRBJ1-1, with TRBD1 matching over 12 bases. Source: unstimulated CD8+ T cells sorted from spleen or lymph node cells, taken before transplant. This sequence was found in a human donor who was the organ donor for an intestinal transplant. The CDR3 coding sequence is TGTGCCAGCAGCTTAAGAGGGGACAGGGGGCGAAACACTGAAGCTTTCTTT. As protein: CASSLRGDRGRNTEAFF.